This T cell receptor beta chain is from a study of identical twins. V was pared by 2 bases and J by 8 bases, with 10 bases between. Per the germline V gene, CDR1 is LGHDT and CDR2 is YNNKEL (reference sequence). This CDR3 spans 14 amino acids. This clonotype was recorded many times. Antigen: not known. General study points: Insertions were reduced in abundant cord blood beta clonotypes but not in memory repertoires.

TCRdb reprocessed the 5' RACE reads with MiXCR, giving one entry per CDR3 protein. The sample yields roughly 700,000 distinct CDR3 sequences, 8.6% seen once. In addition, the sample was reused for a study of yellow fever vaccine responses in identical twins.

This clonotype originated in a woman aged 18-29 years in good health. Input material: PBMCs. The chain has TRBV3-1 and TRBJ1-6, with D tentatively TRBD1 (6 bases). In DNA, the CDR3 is TGTGCCAGCAGCCAACCGGGGGGCGATTCACCCCTCCACTTT. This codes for CASSQPGGDSPLHF.